This T cell receptor beta chain derives from a study of T cells in localized non-small cell lung cancer. General observations from the study: Of the top 100 tumor clones, median approximately 60 were in adjacent lung, around 28 among its top 100. Tumor trailed uninvolved adjacent lung in T cell clonality, which peaked there.

Clones were read by immunoSEQ multiplex PCR, and TCRdb kept only the in-frame ones, dropping some. The top ten hold about 11% of the sample, which has about 37,000 clones, 75% to 95% seen once. Trimming left V 3 bases short and J 0 bases short, with 11 bases between. The CDR3 runs to 15 residues. Germline V gene data show CDR1 as MDHEN and CDR2 as SYDVKM. With respect to this clone: Its antigen is currently unknown.

Sequenced material: peripheral blood mononuclear cells, taken before any cancer treatment. This receptor was taken from a female donor older than 55 with stage II lung adenocarcinoma. V and J are TRBV28 and TRBJ1-1; perhaps TRBD1 as D (6 bases). CDR3 amino acids: CASSFPDSMNTEAFF. The CDR3 coding sequence is TGTGCCAGCAGTTTCCCGGACAGCATGAACACTGAAGCTTTCTTT.